A single sample is the source of the 9 T cell receptor beta chains below, sequenced in a study of T cells in Graves' hyperthyroidism and ophthalmopathy. Amplification of TCR beta CDR3 regions was performed using RNA transcripts as template. HTBI primers were used for first-round RT-PCR of the TCR CDR3. TCRdb reprocessed the multiplex PCR reads with MiXCR, giving one entry per CDR3 protein. The sample includes a few hundred thousand distinct CDR3 sequences, approximately 25% seen only once; the top ten take more than 60%. Material: blood. These receptors were collected from a man aged 50-60 years with Graves' hyperthyroidism.

A few counts support this clonotype. This sequence joins TRBV30 and TRBJ1-2, with no clear D. The CDR3 totals 14 residues. Trimming left V 2 bases short and J 4 bases short, with 14 bases between. Germline V lookup: CDR1 GTSNPN, CDR2 SVGIG (reference sequence). CDR3: CAWSLIADLYGYTF. CDR3 sequence (DNA): TGTGCCTGGAGTTTAATCGCCGATCTCTATGGCTACACCTTC. Supplemented by reference TRBV30 and TRBJ1-2, the full variable domain reads SQTIHQWPATLVQPVGSPLSLECTVEGTSNPNLYWYRQAAGRGLQLLFYSVGIGQISSEVPQNLSASRPQDRQFILSSKKLLLSDSGFYLCAWSLIADLYGYTFGSGTRLTVV.

A few counts support this clonotype. The gene calls are TRBV6-6 and TRBJ2-3; no firm D call. The CDR3 has 15 amino acids. Trimming took off 0 bases at V and 0 bases at J, with 7 bases between the two ends. Germline V gives CDR1 MNHNY, CDR2 SVGAGI (reference sequence). The CDR3 sequence is CASSYSLPSTDTQYF. CDR3 DNA: TGTGCCAGCAGTTACTCCCTTCCAAGCACAGATACGCAGTATTTT.

The V call is TRBV6-5, the J call TRBJ1-5; D perhaps matches TRBD1 (5 bases). Germline CDR1 and CDR2: MNHEY and SVGAGI. The CDR3 covers 15 residues. V lost 0 bases to trimming and J lost 1 base, with 7 bases between them. CDR3 sequence reads: CASSYSRASNQPQHF. The CDR3 DNA is TGTGCCAGCAGTTACTCCAGGGCCAGCAATCAGCCCCAGCATTTT.

This clonotype was seen only a few times. The rearrangement uses TRBV20-1 and TRBJ2-7; a possible D gene is TRBD2 (6 bases). CDR3 length: 13 amino acids. In germline, CDR1 is DFQATT, CDR2 SNEGSKA (reference sequence). The V gene lost 3 bases and the J gene lost 1 base, with 10 bases spanning the gap. This CDR3 is CSARRLASYEQYF. CDR3 nucleotide sequence: TGCAGTGCTAGGCGGCTAGCGTCCTACGAGCAGTACTTC.

This clonotype was detected once. A much larger clone differs by one base, so this may be a read error. The chain employs TRBV6-9 and TRBJ2-7, with D possibly matching TRBD1 (5 bases). The J call may not be correct, given that the DNA end is closer to TRBJ2-1. The CDR3 totals 13 residues. Germline CDR1 MNHGY, CDR2 SVAAGI. This CDR3 is CASSYGQGYEQFF. As DNA, the CDR3 is TGTGCCAGCAGTTACGGGCAGGGCTACGAGCAGTTCTTC.

This clonotype was counted a few times. This chain joins TRBV18 and TRBJ2-3; D is uncertain. Trimming cost V 0 bases and J 6 bases, with 7 bases left between them. Germline V gene sequence: CDR1 KGHSH, CDR2 LQKENI. The CDR3 has 13 residues. In nucleotides, the CDR3 is TGTGCCAGCTCACCACCGGTTCTGGATACGCAGTATTTT. Translated, it gives CASSPPVLDTQYF.

This clonotype is a singleton in its sample. CDR3 nucleotides: TGTGCCAGCGGGCGGGGGCGCCCCCGGGAGCTGTTTTTT. Translating it yields CASGRGRPRELFF. V is TRBV11-1 and J is TRBJ2-2; D possibly corresponds to TRBD2 (7 bases). From germline, CDR1 is SGHAT and CDR2 FQDESV (reference sequence). The CDR3 is 13 residues long. The germline V and J ends were trimmed by 8 bases and 9 bases, with 16 bases remaining between them.

In its sample, this clonotype was seen a few times. CDR3 protein: CASSLAGSEWFF. Here the CDR3 DNA reads TGTGCCAGCAGCTTAGCGGGATCGGAATGGTTCTTC. The chain recombines TRBV7-8 with TRBJ2-1; D gene unclear. The CDR3 runs to 12 residues. V lost 0 bases, J lost 15 bases, and 12 bases lay in between. In germline, CDR1 is SGHVS, CDR2 FQNEAQ.

This clonotype has ten or more counts. The V and J genes are TRBV7-9 and TRBJ2-1; TRBD2 matches at 13 bases. J lost 8 bases, V lost 1 base, and 5 bases had no gene match. The CDR3 runs 16 residues. CDR1 is SEHNR and CDR2 is FQNEAQ in the germline V gene (reference sequence). This chain's CDR3 is CASSLVGTSGMDEQFF. In DNA form, the CDR3 reads TGTGCCAGCAGCTTAGTGGGGACTAGCGGGATGGATGAGCAGTTCTTC.